This TCR beta chain was recorded in a study of blood T cells in healthy people across ages (dated by TCRdb to 2015 to 2017). Regarding the research as a whole: Template switching captured roughly one uniquely barcoded TCR beta cDNA molecule per two T cells in model experiments. Using deep sequencing normalized with unique cDNA molecular identifiers, the study measured how TCR beta repertoire diversity changes with age. The donors were split into four age groups: young (average 16 years), middle-aged (around 37), aged (roughly 60) and long-lived (about 82). Donors of different ages were randomly distributed across sequencing lanes to avoid experimental bias. Using the same blood draw, the study looked at two additional independent replicas of 1 million unique cDNA reads for two donors, one aged 18 to 29 and the other aged 80 or older. Results the study describes overall, beyond this receptor: Conclusive comparison of naive and antigen-experienced compartments was prevented by the profiling of bulk unsorted PBMCs. Estimates of total diversity based on one million sequenced T cells were regarded as lower bounds and as underestimates. As age increased, observed TCR beta diversity per million T cells dropped in a roughly linear way, and a significant reduction was already evident by age roughly 40. A strong correlation was found between observed TCR beta diversity and the percentage of naive T cells measured by flow cytometry. Because donor CMV infection status was unknown, age-related changes in expanded clonotypes were potentially confounded. Compared with the aged group, the long-lived group had more naive CD4+ T cells, fewer expanded clones and increased TCR diversity, suggesting age selection.

The V end gives up 5 bases and the J end 4 bases, leaving 13 bases in the junction not matched to a gene. The germline V gene gives CDR1 as MDHEN and CDR2 as SYDVKM. CDR3 length: 18 amino acids, cysteine to phenylalanine. Kept here is only the CDR3 DNA, which spans 54 bases and is read in frame from base 1. This clonotype was recorded a few times. No cognate antigen has been identified for it. No quality values exist for individual bases; no much larger clone is one base distant. The donors were around 39 Caucasian individuals from Russia, aged 6 to 90 years, who were systemically healthy. Ten milliliters of peripheral blood were drawn from each donor into EDTA-treated Vacutainer tubes. Ficoll-Paque density-gradient centrifugation was used to isolate PBMCs, with at least 6.5 million per sample. Total RNA, at least 5 micrograms per sample, was extracted from PBMCs with Trizol reagent. The percentages of naive CD45RAhigh/CD27high T cells were determined by flow cytometry on a PBMC aliquot from every donor.

Libraries were constructed by 5' RACE. The sequencing machine was an Illumina HiSeq 2500. A second 7 to 11 cycle PCR used a sample-barcoded 5' primer and a J-beta primer mix. A unique molecular identifier was introduced onto each TCR beta cDNA molecule by a template-switch 5' adaptor carrying 12 random nucleotides. At least 2.5 million CDR3-containing paired-end reads were obtained from each sample. First-strand cDNA was synthesized from all RNA with the Mint cDNA synthesis kit, primed by a TRBC-specific oligonucleotide. Following uracil-DNA glycosylase treatment, all cDNA underwent a first 18-cycle PCR with the universal primers M1SS and BC2_uni_R. The authors processed their data as follows. For normalization, 1 million high-quality reads, each with a distinct molecular identifier, were randomly selected from each sample. Reads sharing molecular identifiers were discarded rather than binned into consensus sequences. MiTCR, run with a Q25 quality threshold and the strictest error-elimination algorithm, handled CDR3 identification, clonotype clustering and error correction. A nonparametric unseen species model with Euler transformation was used to estimate lower-bound total TCR beta diversity. The raw public reads went through TCRdb reprocessing: fastp at Q25, MiXCR clone calling, in-frame beta chains kept. Each CDR3 protein appears once, grouped with its most common genes and DNA. The V and J calls come from TCRdb's annotation, not from the publication. This sample has over a million distinct CDR3 sequences in its table, and roughly 43% of those were observed once. The ten largest account for approximately 4% of the sample.

Recombination joined TRBV28 with TRBJ2-5; TRBD2 matches 13 bases in the middle. The origin of this receptor is a woman aged 18-29 years in good health. Sequenced: blood. The DNA is as follows: TGTGCCAGCAGTCGCTTTACTCGGACTAGCGGGAGATTAGAGACCCAGTACTTC. Translated, this gives CASSRFTRTSGRLETQYF.